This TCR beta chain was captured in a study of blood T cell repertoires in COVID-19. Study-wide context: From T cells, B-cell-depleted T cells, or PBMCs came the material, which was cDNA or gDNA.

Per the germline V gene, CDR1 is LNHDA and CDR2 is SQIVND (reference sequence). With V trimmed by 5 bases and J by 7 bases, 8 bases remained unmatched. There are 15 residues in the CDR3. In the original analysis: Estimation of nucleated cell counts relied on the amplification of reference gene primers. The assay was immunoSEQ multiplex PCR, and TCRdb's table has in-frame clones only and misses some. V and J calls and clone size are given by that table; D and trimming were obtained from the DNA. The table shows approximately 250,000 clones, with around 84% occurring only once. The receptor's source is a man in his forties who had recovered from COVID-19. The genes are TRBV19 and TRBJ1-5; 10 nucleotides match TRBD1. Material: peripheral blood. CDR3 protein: CASSPRDRGEQPQHF. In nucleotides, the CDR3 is TGTGCCAGTAGTCCAAGGGACAGGGGAGAGCAGCCCCAGCATTTT.